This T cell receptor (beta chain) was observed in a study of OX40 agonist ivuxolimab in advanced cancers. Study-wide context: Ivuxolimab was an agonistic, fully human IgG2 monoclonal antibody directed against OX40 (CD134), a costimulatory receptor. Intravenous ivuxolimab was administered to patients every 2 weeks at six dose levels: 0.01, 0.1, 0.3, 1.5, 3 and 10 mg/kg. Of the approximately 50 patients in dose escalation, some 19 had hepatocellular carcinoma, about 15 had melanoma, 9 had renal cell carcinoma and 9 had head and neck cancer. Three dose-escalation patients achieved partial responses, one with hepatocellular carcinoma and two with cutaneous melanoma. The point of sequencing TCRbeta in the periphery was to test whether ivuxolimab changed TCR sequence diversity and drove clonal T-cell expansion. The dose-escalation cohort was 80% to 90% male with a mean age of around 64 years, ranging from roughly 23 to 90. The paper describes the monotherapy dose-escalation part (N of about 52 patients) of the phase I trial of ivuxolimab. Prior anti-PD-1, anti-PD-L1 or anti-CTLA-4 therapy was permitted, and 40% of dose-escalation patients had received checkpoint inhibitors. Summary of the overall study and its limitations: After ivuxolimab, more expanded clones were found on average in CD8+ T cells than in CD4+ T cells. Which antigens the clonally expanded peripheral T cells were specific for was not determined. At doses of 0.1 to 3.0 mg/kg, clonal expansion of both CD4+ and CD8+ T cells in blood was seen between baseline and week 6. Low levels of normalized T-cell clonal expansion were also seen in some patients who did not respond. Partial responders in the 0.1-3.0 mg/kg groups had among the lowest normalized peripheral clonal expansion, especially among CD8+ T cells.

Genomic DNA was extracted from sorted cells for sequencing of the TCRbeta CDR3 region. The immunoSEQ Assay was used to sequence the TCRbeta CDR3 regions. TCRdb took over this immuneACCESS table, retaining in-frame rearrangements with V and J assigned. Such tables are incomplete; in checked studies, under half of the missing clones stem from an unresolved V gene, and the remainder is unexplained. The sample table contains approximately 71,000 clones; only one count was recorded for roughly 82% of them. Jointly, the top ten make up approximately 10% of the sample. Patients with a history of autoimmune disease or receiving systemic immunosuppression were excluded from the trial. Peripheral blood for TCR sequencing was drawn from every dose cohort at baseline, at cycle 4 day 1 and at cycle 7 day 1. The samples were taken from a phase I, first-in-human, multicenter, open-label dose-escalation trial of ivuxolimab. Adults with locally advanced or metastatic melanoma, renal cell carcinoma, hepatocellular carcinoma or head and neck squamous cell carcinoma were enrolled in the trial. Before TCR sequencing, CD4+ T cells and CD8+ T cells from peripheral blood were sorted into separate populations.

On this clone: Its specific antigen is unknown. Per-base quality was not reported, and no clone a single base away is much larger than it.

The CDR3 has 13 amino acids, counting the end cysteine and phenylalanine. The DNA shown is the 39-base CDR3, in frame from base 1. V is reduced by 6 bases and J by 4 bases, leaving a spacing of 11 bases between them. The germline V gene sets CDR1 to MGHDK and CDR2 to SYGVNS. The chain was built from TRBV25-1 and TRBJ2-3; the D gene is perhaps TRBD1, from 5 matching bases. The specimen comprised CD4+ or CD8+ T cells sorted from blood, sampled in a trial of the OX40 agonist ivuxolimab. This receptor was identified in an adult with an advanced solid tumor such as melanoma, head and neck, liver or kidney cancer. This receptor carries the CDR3 CASRLGVADTQYF. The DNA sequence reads TGTGCCAGCAGGTTAGGGGTGGCAGATACGCAGTATTTT. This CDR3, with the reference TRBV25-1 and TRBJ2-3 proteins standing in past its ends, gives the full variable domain EADIYQTPRYLVIGTGKKITLECSQTMGHDKMYWYQQDPGMELHLIHYSYGVNSTEKGDLSSESTVSRIRTEHFPLTLESARPSHTSQYLCASRLGVADTQYFGPGTRLTVL.